This T cell receptor beta chain was identified during a study of tumor and adjacent non-tumor tissue in lung cancer (dated 2018 in TCRdb). In terms of the full investigation: The cohort included more than 9 adenocarcinoma, a couple of squamous cell carcinoma and 1 small cell lung cancer patients. The study compared bulk TCRbeta repertoires between lung tumor tissue and matched distant non-tumor lung tissue from over twelve lung cancer patients. The roughly 15 patients were aged roughly 31 to 80 years, included around ten men and 5 women, and had TNM stage I to III disease. For each patient, one tumor sample and one normal lung sample were taken, giving 25 to 30 paired specimens that underwent TCRbeta CDR3 sequencing. Sequencing generated a total of 125,075,908 productive TCRbeta reads, averaging around 4.3 million reads per sample. The investigation overall reported the following: TCR diversity was significantly higher in younger patients, and greater tumor TCR diversity was associated with shorter overall survival and shorter disease-free survival. The methods do not name the sequencing platform or mention unique molecular identifiers. The top 100 clones made up a significantly larger cumulative share of the repertoire in normal lung than in tumor tissue. Only about 16 patients were included in the cohort, and the need for larger samples and more detailed clinical data was noted by the authors. Because peripheral blood was not sequenced, the blood TCRbeta repertoires of the lung cancer patients in the study went unexamined. Tumor tissue showed significantly greater TCR diversity (inverse Simpson) than normal lung tissue (approximately 430 vs 150, P = 0.0075, Mann-Whitney U test).

RNA was isolated from bulk unsorted tissue, and RNA quality was assessed with a NanoDrop ND-1000 and an Agilent 2100. Normal lung samples were distant non-tumor tissue taken more than 3 cm from the tumor edge. Donors were newly diagnosed lung cancer patients admitted for thoracic surgery in China between August and November 2014, without prior chemotherapy. The study excluded patients who had received radiotherapy or chemotherapy before or who had another cancer at the same time. Pieces of surgical tissue measuring about 1-2.1 cm3 were kept in RNAlater solution and held at -80 degrees C until needed. The method behind the library was multiplex PCR. This sample was sequenced with an Illumina HiSeq 2500. Following protocols modified from ARM-PCR, the researchers constructed TCRbeta libraries through three rounds of nested PCR with primers (Table S4). Before sequencing, PCR products of 200-500 bp were cut from the gel and purified using the QIAquick gel extraction kit. Concerning the study's data processing: Trimmomatic was used to clean the reads, FLASH was used to merge the reads into complete CDR3 sequences, and MiTCR was used to assign the reads to V(D)J germline segments. Clonal diversity was calculated as the inverse Simpson's index using VDJtools. In-frame sequences without a premature stop codon were defined as productive reads. The public sequencing data were trimmed at Q25 with fastp and processed into clonotypes with MiXCR by TCRdb, which kept only in-frame beta chains. Each entry merges the rows of one CDR3 protein and shows their most common DNA and genes. The V and J calls here are based on TCRdb, not the publication. The sample data list over 35,000 distinct CDR3 sequences, and roughly 60% of these were observed just once. Clones ranked in the top ten supply 45% to 50% of the sample.

The CDR3 spans 16 residues, from the cysteine through the phenylalanine. This entry keeps only the CDR3 DNA: 48 bases, framed from base 1. CDR1 and CDR2, per the germline V gene, are ENHRY and SYGVKD. In regard to this clonotype: Its antigen is not yet known. An end of the junction does not agree with germline; a read error may underlie this.

This clonotype originated in a man over 45 with non-small cell lung cancer. Sequenced: distant non-tumor lung tissue. The V and J genes are TRBV10-3 and TRBJ2-5; perhaps TRBD2 is the D gene, with 7 bases matching. CDR3 sequence: CPIRDKDRGSQETQYF. The nucleotide sequence is TGTCCCATCCGGGACAAGGATCGCGGGAGTCAAGAGACCCAGTACTTC.